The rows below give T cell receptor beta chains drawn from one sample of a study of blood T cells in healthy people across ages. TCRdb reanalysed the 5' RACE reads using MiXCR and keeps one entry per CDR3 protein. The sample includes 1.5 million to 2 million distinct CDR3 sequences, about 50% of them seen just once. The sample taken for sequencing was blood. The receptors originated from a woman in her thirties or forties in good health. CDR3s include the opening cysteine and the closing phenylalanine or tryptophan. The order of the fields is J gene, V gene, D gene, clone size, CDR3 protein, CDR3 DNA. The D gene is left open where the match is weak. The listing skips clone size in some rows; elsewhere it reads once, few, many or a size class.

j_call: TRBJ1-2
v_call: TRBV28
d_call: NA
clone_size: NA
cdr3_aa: CASSFGLGYTF
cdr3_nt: TGTGCCAGCAGTTTTGGTCTTGGCTACACCTTC

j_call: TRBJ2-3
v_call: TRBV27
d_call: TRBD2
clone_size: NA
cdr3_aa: CASSFQLAGSTDTQYF
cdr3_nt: TGTGCCAGCAGTTTCCAACTAGCGGGGAGCACAGATACGCAGTATTTT

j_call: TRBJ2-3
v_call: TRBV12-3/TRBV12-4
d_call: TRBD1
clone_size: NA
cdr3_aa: CASSKGDRSTDTQYF
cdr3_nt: TGTGCCAGCTCTAAGGGGGACAGGAGCACAGATACGCAGTATTTT

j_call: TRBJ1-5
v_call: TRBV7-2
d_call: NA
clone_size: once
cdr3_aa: CASSLGWQGGNQPQHF
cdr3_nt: TGTGCCAGCAGCTTAGGGTGGCAGGGAGGGAATCAGCCCCAGCATTTT

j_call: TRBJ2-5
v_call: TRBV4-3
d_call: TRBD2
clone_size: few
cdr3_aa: CASSPVSGTRAVETQYF
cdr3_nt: TGCGCCAGCAGCCCCGTGAGCGGGACTAGGGCCGTTGAGACCCAGTACTTC

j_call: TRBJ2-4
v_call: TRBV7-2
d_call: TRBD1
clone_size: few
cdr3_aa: CATGGTGEAKNIQYF
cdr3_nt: TGTGCCACGGGGGGGACAGGGGAAGCCAAAAACATTCAGTACTTC

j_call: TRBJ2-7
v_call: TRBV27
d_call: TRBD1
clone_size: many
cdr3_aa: CASSLPGQGTYEQYF
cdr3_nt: TGTGCCAGCAGTTTACCGGGACAGGGGACGTACGAGCAGTACTTC

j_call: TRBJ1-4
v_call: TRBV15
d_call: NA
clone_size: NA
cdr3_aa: CATSRFSGTQFGNEKLFF
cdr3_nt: TGTGCCACCAGCAGATTCTCCGGGACTCAATTTGGTAATGAAAAACTGTTTTTT

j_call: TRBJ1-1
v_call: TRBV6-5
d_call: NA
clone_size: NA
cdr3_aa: CASSYSGRGTPFF
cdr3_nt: TGTGCCAGCAGTTACAGTGGGAGGGGTACACCTTTCTTT

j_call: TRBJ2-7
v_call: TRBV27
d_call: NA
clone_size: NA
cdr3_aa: CASSLLSPLDQNYEQYF
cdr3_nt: TGTGCCAGCAGTTTATTATCCCCGCTGGACCAGAACTACGAGCAGTACTTC

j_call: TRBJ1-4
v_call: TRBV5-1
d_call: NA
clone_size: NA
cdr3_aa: CASSPRGANEKLFF
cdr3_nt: TGTGCCAGCAGCCCCAGAGGAGCTAATGAAAAACTGTTTTTT

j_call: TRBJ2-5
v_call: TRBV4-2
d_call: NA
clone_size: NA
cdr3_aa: CASSQGNWKEVQETQYF
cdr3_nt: TGTGCCAGCAGCCAAGGGAATTGGAAAGAGGTTCAAGAGACCCAGTACTTC

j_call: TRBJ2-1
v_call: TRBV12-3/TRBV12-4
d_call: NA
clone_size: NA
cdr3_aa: CASSFGWNNEQFF
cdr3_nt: TGTGCCAGCAGTTTCGGCTGGAACAATGAGCAGTTCTTC

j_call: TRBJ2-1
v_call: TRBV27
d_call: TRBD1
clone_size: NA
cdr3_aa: CASRRTGSAQTFF
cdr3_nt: TGTGCCAGCAGGCGGACAGGGTCCGCTCAGACGTTCTTC

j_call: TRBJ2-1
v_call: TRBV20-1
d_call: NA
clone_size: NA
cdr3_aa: CSGGLHLGGQFF
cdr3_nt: TGCAGTGGAGGGCTCCACCTGGGGGGGCAGTTCTTC

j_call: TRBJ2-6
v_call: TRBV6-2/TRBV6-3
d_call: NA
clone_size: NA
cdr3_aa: CASRVPQRSGANVLTF
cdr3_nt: TGTGCCAGCAGGGTCCCTCAACGCTCTGGGGCCAACGTCCTGACTTTC

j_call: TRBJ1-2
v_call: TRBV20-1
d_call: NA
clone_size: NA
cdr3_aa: CSAIQVEDYGYTF
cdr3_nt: TGCAGTGCTATTCAGGTTGAGGACTATGGCTACACCTTC

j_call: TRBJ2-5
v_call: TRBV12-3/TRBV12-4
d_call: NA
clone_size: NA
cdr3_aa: CASSRRTNQPQYF
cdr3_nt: TGTGCCAGCAGCCGTCGAACCAATCAGCCCCAGTACTTC

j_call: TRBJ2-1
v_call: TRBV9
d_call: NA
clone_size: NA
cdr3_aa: CASSVELGMSSYNEQFF
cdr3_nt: TGTGCCAGCAGCGTAGAGTTGGGAATGAGCTCCTACAATGAGCAGTTCTTC

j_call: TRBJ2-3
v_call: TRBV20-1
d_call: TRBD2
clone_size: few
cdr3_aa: CSARGGGGDTQYF
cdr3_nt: TGCAGTGCTAGAGGGGGGGGAGGAGATACGCAGTATTTT

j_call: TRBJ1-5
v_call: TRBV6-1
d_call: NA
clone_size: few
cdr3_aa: CASTTRQRENSNQPQHF
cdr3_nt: TGTGCCAGCACCACTAGGCAGCGGGAGAATAGCAATCAGCCCCAGCATTTT

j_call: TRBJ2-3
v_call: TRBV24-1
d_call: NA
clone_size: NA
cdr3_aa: CATTEAGVTNTQYF
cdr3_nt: TGTGCCACCACTGAGGCTGGGGTTACGAATACGCAGTATTTT

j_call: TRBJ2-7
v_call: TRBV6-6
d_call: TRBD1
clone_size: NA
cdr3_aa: CASPDGQVRCGEQYF
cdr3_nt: TGTGCCAGCCCAGATGGACAGGTACGATGTGGCGAGCAGTACTTC

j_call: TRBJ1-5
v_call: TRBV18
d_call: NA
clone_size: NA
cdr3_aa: CASSPNLRGTHEQGQPQHF
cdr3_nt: TGTGCCAGCTCACCAAACTTACGAGGGACCCATGAACAGGGTCAGCCCCAGCATTTT

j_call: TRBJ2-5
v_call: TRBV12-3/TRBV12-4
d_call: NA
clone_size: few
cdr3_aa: CASRPGQRGETQYF
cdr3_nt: TGTGCCAGCAGACCCGGACAGAGAGGAGAGACCCAGTACTTC

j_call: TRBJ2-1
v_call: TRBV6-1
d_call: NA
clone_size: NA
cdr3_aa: CASSESGQYFGNEQFF
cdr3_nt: TGTGCCAGCAGTGAAAGTGGTCAGTACTTTGGCAATGAGCAGTTCTTC

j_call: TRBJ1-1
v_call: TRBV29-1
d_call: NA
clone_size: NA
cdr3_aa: CSVGHNTEAFF
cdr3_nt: TGCAGCGTTGGACACAACACTGAAGCTTTCTTT

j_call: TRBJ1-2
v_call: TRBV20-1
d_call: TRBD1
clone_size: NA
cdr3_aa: CSAPDYRGRGYTF
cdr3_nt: TGCAGTGCCCCGGACTACAGGGGACGGGGCTACACCTTC

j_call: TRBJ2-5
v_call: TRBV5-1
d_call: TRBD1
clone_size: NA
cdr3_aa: CASGTSTGPQETQYF
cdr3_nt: TGCGCCAGCGGCACCTCGACAGGGCCTCAAGAGACCCAGTACTTC

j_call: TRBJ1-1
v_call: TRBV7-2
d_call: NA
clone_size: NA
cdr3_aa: CASSLVWGNIMNTEAFF
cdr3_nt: TGTGCCAGCAGCTTAGTTTGGGGGAACATAATGAACACTGAAGCTTTCTTT

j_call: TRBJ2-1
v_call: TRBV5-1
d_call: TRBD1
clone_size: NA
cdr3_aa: CASSAGDRGYYNEQFF
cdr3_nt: TGCGCCAGCTCAGCCGGGGACAGGGGTTACTACAATGAGCAGTTCTTC

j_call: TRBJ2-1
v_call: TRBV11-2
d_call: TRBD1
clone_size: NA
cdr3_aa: CASSLNGQGAIEQFF
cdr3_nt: TGTGCCAGCAGCTTAAACGGACAGGGGGCGATTGAGCAGTTCTTC

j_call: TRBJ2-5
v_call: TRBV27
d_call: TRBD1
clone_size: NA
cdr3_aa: CASSPRRDREETQYF
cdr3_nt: TGTGCCAGCAGTCCCCGCCGGGACAGGGAAGAGACCCAGTACTTC

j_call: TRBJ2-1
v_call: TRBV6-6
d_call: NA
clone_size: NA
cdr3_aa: CASSYSEQFF
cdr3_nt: TGTGCCAGCAGCTATAGTGAGCAGTTCTTC

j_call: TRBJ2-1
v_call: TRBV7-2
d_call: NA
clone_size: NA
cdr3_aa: CASSPSSRGSYNEQFF
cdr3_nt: TGTGCCAGCAGCCCCAGTTCGAGGGGCTCCTACAATGAGCAGTTCTTC

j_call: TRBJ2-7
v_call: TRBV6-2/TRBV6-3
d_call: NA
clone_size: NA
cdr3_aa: CASSRDFHEQYF
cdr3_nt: TGTGCCAGCAGTAGGGACTTTCACGAGCAGTACTTC

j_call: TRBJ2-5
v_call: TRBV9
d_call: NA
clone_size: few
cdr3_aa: CASSVGSPPGTQYF
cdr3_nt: TGTGCCAGCAGCGTAGGGTCACCTCCCGGGACCCAGTACTTC

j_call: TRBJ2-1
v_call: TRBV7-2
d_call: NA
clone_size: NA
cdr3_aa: CASRPIGGSRGEQFF
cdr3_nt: TGTGCCAGCAGACCTATCGGGGGCTCAAGGGGCGAGCAGTTCTTC

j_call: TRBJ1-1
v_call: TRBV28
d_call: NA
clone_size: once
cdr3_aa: CASLMEGEAFF
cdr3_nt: TGTGCCAGTCTCATGGAGGGTGAAGCTTTCTTT

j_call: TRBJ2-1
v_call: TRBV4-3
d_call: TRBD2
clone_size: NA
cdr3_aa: CASSQALADSYNEQFF
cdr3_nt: TGCGCCAGCAGCCAAGCACTAGCGGATTCATACAATGAGCAGTTCTTC

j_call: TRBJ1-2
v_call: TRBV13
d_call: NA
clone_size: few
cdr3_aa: CASSLVADFYGYTF
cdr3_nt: TGTGCCAGCAGCTTAGTCGCCGATTTCTATGGCTACACCTTC

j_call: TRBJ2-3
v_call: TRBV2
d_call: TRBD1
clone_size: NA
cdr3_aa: CASSYDRGSINTDTQYF
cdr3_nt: TGTGCCAGCAGCTACGACAGGGGAAGTATTAACACAGATACGCAGTATTTT

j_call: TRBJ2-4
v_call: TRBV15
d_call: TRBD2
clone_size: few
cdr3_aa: CATSNLAADIQYF
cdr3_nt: TGTGCCACCAGCAATCTAGCGGCGGACATTCAGTACTTC